These 30 T cell receptor beta chains were all obtained from the same sample, sequenced in a study of T-cell reconstitution after alpha-beta-depleted transplantation in children. Preparing the TCRbeta library involved the use of unique molecular identifiers. TCRdb re-derived calls from the PCR reads in MiXCR, one entry per CDR3 protein. Altogether 400,000 to 500,000 distinct CDR3 sequences are present, 9.5% to 13% being singletons, with the ten largest covering roughly 6%. Sample: PBMCs from the stem cell graft donor, taken from the stem cell graft. All receptors come from a human donor who donated a stem cell graft to a child with acute myeloid leukemia.

The J gene is TRBJ2-7, the V gene TRBV6-5, with TRBD2 matching 10 bases. Germline V CDR1 and CDR2: MNHEY, SVGAGI. The CDR3 sequence is 14 residues long. J gave up 3 bases and V 8 bases, and 7 bases lay outside the gene matches. The CDR3 here is CASGERGGGYEQYV. As DNA, the CDR3 is TGTGCCAGCGGGGAGCGGGGGGGCGGCTACGAGCAGTACGTC.

CDR3 DNA sequence: TGCGCCAGCAGCTTGACGGGCGGGCAGGCGGGGCAGCCCCAGCATTTT. This translates into CASSLTGGQAGQPQHF. This chain links TRBV5-1 with TRBJ1-5; the D is unclear. The CDR3 runs 16 residues. In germline, CDR1 is SGHRS, CDR2 YFSETQ. Between the trimmed V and J ends, which lost 1 base and 7 bases, there was a span of 18 bases. The whole variable domain, filled in from reference TRBV5-1 and TRBJ1-5, reads KAGVTQTPRYLIKTRGQQVTLSCSPISGHRSVSWYQQTPGQGLQFLFEYFSETQRNKGNFPGRFSGRQFSNSRSEMNVSTLELGDSALYLCASSLTGGQAGQPQHFGDGTRLSIL.

This clonotype came up many times. The rearrangement links TRBV5-4 to TRBJ1-2, with no clear D. V lost 4 bases to trimming and J lost 4 bases, with 11 bases between them. The germline V gene encodes CDR1 SGHNT and CDR2 YYREEE (reference sequence). The CDR3 is 13 residues long. In nucleotides, the CDR3 is TGTGCCAGCAGCCAGCTGAGGAGCTATGGCTACACCTTC. Translated, it gives CASSQLRSYGYTF.

Many counts were recorded for this clonotype. The chain employs TRBV7-9 and TRBJ2-7; D perhaps matches TRBD2 (6 bases). There are 12 residues in the CDR3. Trimming pared 8 bases from V and 6 bases from J, leaving 14 bases between. Germline V gene data show CDR1 as SEHNR and CDR2 as FQNEAQ (reference sequence). The CDR3 DNA follows: TGTGCCAGCGGGACGGACTACCGCGAGCAGTACTTC. Encoded protein: CASGTDYREQYF.

The rearrangement joins TRBV7-9 to TRBJ1-5; perhaps TRBD1 as D (5 bases). V dropped 5 bases and J dropped 5 bases, with 13 bases sitting between them. The length of the CDR3 is 14 residues. CDR1 is SEHNR, CDR2 FQNEAQ, per germline (reference sequence). CDR3 in DNA: TGTGCCAGCAGCCGGGACCGGGCAGATCAGCCCCAGCATTTT. Amino acid sequence: CASSRDRADQPQHF.

In its sample, this clonotype was seen once. The chain is built from TRBV29-1 and TRBJ2-3; D is perhaps TRBD2 (7 bases). V shed 4 bases and J shed 4 bases, with 15 bases lying between them. The CDR3 has 14 residues. In germline, CDR1 is SQVTM, CDR2 ANQGSEA. The CDR3 here is CSVARGGGADTQYF. DNA for the CDR3: TGCAGCGTTGCCCGAGGGGGGGGGGCAGATACGCAGTATTTT.

The CDR3 region has the DNA TGTGCCAGCAGTCTCCAAGGGGGAAATAATTCACCCCTCCACTTT. It yields the protein CASSLQGGNNSPLHF. This rearrangement joins TRBV12-3 or TRBV12-4 to TRBJ1-6; perhaps TRBD1 as D (6 bases). Trimming cost V 5 bases and J 5 bases, with 13 bases left between them. This CDR3 region has 15 residues.

The gene calls are TRBV9 and TRBJ2-7; 7 positions match TRBD2. Trimming removed 2 bases from V and 7 bases from J; junction bases left unmatched: 6. There are 13 residues in the CDR3. Germline V gene data show CDR1 as SGDLS and CDR2 as YYNGEE. This CDR3 is CASSVGGPGEQYF. The CDR3 nucleotides read TGTGCCAGCAGCGTGGGAGGGCCGGGGGAGCAGTACTTC.

The chain employs TRBV2 and TRBJ2-7, with TRBD2 identical over 10 bases. V dropped 6 bases and J dropped 4; count of bases not matched to a gene: 9. CDR3 length equals 15 residues. Germline assignment: CDR1 SNHLY and CDR2 FYNNEI. CDR3 loop: CASSPPGLASYEQYF. In nucleotides, the CDR3 is TGTGCCAGCAGCCCTCCGGGACTAGCGTCTTACGAGCAGTACTTC. Using reference TRBV2 and TRBJ2-7 for the parts outside the CDR3, the full variable domain is EPEVTQTPSHQVTQMGQEVILRCVPISNHLYFYWYRQILGQKVEFLVSFYNNEISEKSEIFDDQFSVERPDGSNFTLKIRSTKLEDSAMYFCASSPPGLASYEQYFGPGTRLTVT.

This clonotype was seen a handful of times. The chain has TRBV5-5 and TRBJ2-6; D unresolved. Looked up from germline, CDR1 is SGHKS and CDR2 is YYEKEE (reference sequence). CDR3 size: 16 residues. Trimming removed 0 bases from V and 0 bases from J, with 7 bases in between. CDR3 bases: TGTGCCAGCAGCTTGGGGGCAGGCTCTGGGGCCAACGTCCTGACTTTC. It yields the protein CASSLGAGSGANVLTF.

V usage is TRBV5-1 and J usage is TRBJ2-1; D is uncertain. V was pared by 1 base and J by 9 bases, with 8 bases between. The length of the CDR3 is 12 residues. Germline lookup yields CDR1 SGHRS and CDR2 YFSETQ. CDR3 protein: CASSLPPGEQFF. The CDR3 bases are TGCGCCAGCAGCTTGCCCCCGGGTGAGCAGTTCTTC. Combining the CDR3 with reference TRBV5-1 and TRBJ2-1 gives the whole variable domain KAGVTQTPRYLIKTRGQQVTLSCSPISGHRSVSWYQQTPGQGLQFLFEYFSETQRNKGNFPGRFSGRQFSNSRSEMNVSTLELGDSALYLCASSLPPGEQFFGPGTRLTVL.

This clonotype was found many times. V is TRBV6-5 and J is TRBJ2-7; D gene uncertain. Germline CDR1 MNHEY, CDR2 SVGAGI. The CDR3 loop spans 16 amino acids. V was shortened by 4 bases and J by 2 bases, with 18 bases between the two germline ends. This CDR3 is CASSSASSKVPYEQYV. The CDR3 region has the DNA TGTGCCAGCAGTTCGGCGTCTTCCAAGGTCCCCTACGAGCAGTACGTC.

This clonotype was seen repeatedly, ten times or more. The rearrangement links TRBV5-8 to TRBJ2-1; 14 bases map to TRBD2. With 0 bases clipped from V and 4 bases from J, the junction kept 0 bases outside the gene matches. The V gene's germline CDR1 is SGHTS and CDR2 YDEGEE. The CDR3 contains 16 residues. CDR3 DNA: TGTGCCAGCAGCTTGGGACTAGCGGGGGGGTACAATGAGCAGTTCTTC. Its protein product is CASSLGLAGGYNEQFF.

The chain combines TRBV5-1 with TRBJ2-3; 13 positions match TRBD2. The V segment lost 6 bases and the J segment 5 bases; nucleotides outside the gene matches: 6. In germline, CDR1 is SGHRS, CDR2 YFSETQ. This CDR3 has 15 amino acids. The CDR3 sequence: CASTGLAGAKDTQYF. The DNA of the CDR3 is TGCGCCAGCACCGGACTAGCGGGGGCGAAAGATACGCAGTATTTT.

This chain connects TRBV5-1 to TRBJ2-2, with D unclear. This CDR3 spans 16 amino acids. The V and J ends lost 8 bases and 1 base respectively, with 18 bases between them. CDR1 SGHRS and CDR2 YFSETQ come from the germline V gene. The CDR3 DNA reads as TGCGCCAGAACCTGTGGGGTGCATCTGAACACCGGGGAGCTGTTTTTT. Translating gives CARTCGVHLNTGELFF.

This clonotype was observed a handful of times. The chain is built from TRBV6-5 and TRBJ2-5, with 8 bases identical to TRBD1. The trim removed 8 bases at V and 6 bases at J, leaving 17 bases unmatched. Germline V gives CDR1 MNHEY, CDR2 SVGAGI. This CDR3 spans 16 amino acids. As DNA, the CDR3 is TGTGCCAGCTTCGATGTCGACGGACAGGGATCGCAGACCCAGTACTTC. Protein product: CASFDVDGQGSQTQYF.

This clonotype has a count of ten or more. The chain has TRBV9 and TRBJ2-5; 7 positions agree with TRBD1. Germline V gene lookup returns CDR1 SGDLS and CDR2 YYNGEE. J was trimmed by 5 bases and V by 2 bases; bases with no gene match: 9. The length of the CDR3 is 15 residues. The CDR3 DNA is TGTGCCAGCAGCGTCGGGACAGCTTGGGGGGAGACCCAGTACTTC. This gives the protein CASSVGTAWGETQYF.

The chain is built from TRBV5-4 and TRBJ2-1; 7 bases map to TRBD1. Germline loops: CDR1 SGHNT, CDR2 YYREEE (reference sequence). J was trimmed by 7 bases and V by 0 bases; bases with no gene match: 7. The CDR3 spans 15 residues. CDR3 coding DNA: TGTGCCAGCAGCTTGGCGACAGGGTTGGGTAATGAGCAGTTCTTC. Translated: CASSLATGLGNEQFF.

This clonotype was counted a few times. V gene TRBV10-3 combines with J gene TRBJ2-3, with 8 bases aligning to TRBD2. The ends lost 1 base at V and 1 base at J; junction bases unmatched: 1. Germline lookup yields CDR1 ENHRY and CDR2 SYGVKD. This CDR3 has 15 amino acids. The CDR3 DNA is TGTGCCATCAGTGAGTTGACTAGCGGCACAGATACGCAGTATTTT. Amino acid sequence: CAISELTSGTDTQYF.

The rearrangement joins TRBV14 to TRBJ1-4; D uncertain. CDR3 length: 15 residues. The germline V and J ends were trimmed by 0 bases and 4 bases, with 9 bases remaining between them. Germline lookup yields CDR1 SGHDN and CDR2 FVKESK. The chain's CDR3 is CASSQDRRRNEKLFF. The DNA for the CDR3 is TGTGCCAGCAGCCAAGACCGGAGGCGTAATGAAAAACTGTTTTTT. Looking up the rest from reference TRBV14 and TRBJ1-4 gives the full variable domain: EAGVTQFPSHSVIEKGQTVTLRCDPISGHDNLYWYRRVMGKEIKFLLHFVKESKQDESGMPNNRFLAERTGGTYSTLKVQPAELEDSGVYFCASSQDRRRNEKLFFGSGTQLSVL.

In its sample, this clonotype was seen a few times. CDR3 sequence (DNA): TGTGCCAGCAGCTTAGATTCAGGACGGGACGAGCAGTACGTC. This sequence encodes CASSLDSGRDEQYV. This sequence joins TRBV7-9 and TRBJ2-7; D gene ambiguous. The germline CDR1 and CDR2 sequences are SEHNR and FQNEAQ (reference sequence). Trimming left V 1 base short and J 5 bases short, with 12 bases between. This CDR3 is built from 14 residues.

As for this clonotype: The junction differs from germline at one of its ends, possibly a read error. The chain employs TRBV4-2 and TRBJ2-1; 9 bases match TRBD2. The CDR3 covers 15 residues. Germline CDR1 and CDR2: LGHNA and YNFKEQ. CDR3 DNA: TGTGGCAGCAGCCTAGTAGCGGGAGCCTACAATGAGCAGTTCTTC. It specifies CGSSLVAGAYNEQFF.

This clonotype was detected many times. This chain connects TRBV18 to TRBJ2-1; 9 nucleotides line up with TRBD1. The V gene end was trimmed by 3 bases and the J gene end by 7 bases; junction bases not matched to a gene: 7. The CDR3 is made up of 15 amino acids. Germline CDR1 reads KGHSH; CDR2 reads LQKENI. The CDR3 loop reads CASSPRDRVKNEQFF. The CDR3 bases are TGTGCCAGCTCACCCAGGGACAGGGTAAAGAATGAGCAGTTCTTC.

The J gene is TRBJ2-5, the V gene TRBV7-2; D is undetermined. The CDR3 runs 13 residues. Trimming removed 5 bases from V and 4 bases from J, with 11 bases in between. From germline, CDR1 is SGHTA and CDR2 FQGNSA. For the CDR3, the DNA is TGTGCCAGCAGCCAATCCTCCCCAGAGACCCAGTACTTC. This sequence encodes CASSQSSPETQYF.

The chain uses TRBV7-3 and TRBJ2-4, with TRBD2 matching 8 bases. The CDR3 consists of 17 residues. Trimming at V came to 4 bases and at J to 8 bases, leaving 16 bases not matched to a gene. Germline values: CDR1 SGHTA, CDR2 FQGTGA. For the CDR3, the DNA is TGTGCCAGCAGCTCTCGAAGGCCGGTAGCGGGGTCAGACATTCAGTACTTC. Protein: CASSSRRPVAGSDIQYF.

The CDR3 DNA reads TGTGCCAGCAGTTACGACCTTGGGGCCGACGAAAGCTACACCTTC. This encodes CASSYDLGADESYTF. The chain couples TRBV6-5 to TRBJ1-2; D possibly corresponds to TRBD1 (5 bases). This CDR3 comprises 15 residues. Germline-derived CDR1 and CDR2 are MNHEY and SVGAGI. V lost 2 bases and J lost 9, with 19 bases in between.

The chain links TRBV9 to TRBJ2-2, with 7 bases identical to TRBD1. Germline V gene data show CDR1 as SGDLS and CDR2 as YYNGEE. This CDR3 has 15 residues. Losses at the gene ends were 1 base for V and 1 base for J; bases not matched to a gene: 1. This CDR3 reads CASSVRTGNTGELFF. Here the CDR3 DNA reads TGTGCCAGCAGCGTAAGGACAGGGAACACCGGGGAGCTGTTTTTT. The whole variable domain, filled in from reference TRBV9 and TRBJ2-2, reads DSGVTQTPKHLITATGQRVTLRCSPRSGDLSVYWYQQSLDQGLQFLIQYYNGEERAKGNILERFSAQQFPDLHSELNLSSLELGDSALYFCASSVRTGNTGELFFGEGSRLTVL.

This clonotype was detected ten times or more. The V and J genes are TRBV12-3 or TRBV12-4 and TRBJ1-5; D ambiguous. The CDR3 sequence is 13 residues long. V was clipped by 3 bases and J by 1 base, with 4 bases between them. CDR3 protein: CASSFDSNQPQHF. Written as DNA, the CDR3 is TGTGCCAGCAGTTTTGACAGCAATCAGCCCCAGCATTTT.

This clonotype has only a few counts. V usage is TRBV27 and J usage is TRBJ2-5; D is possibly TRBD1 (6 bases). Trimming left V 6 bases short and J 2 bases short, with 16 bases between. The CDR3 spans 15 residues. Germline assignment: CDR1 MNHEY and CDR2 SMNVEV (reference sequence). CDR3 region: CASSLQGGSQETQYF. Written as DNA, the CDR3 is TGTGCCAGCAGCCTTCAAGGGGGTTCTCAAGAGACCCAGTACTTC.

A few counts support this clonotype. The rearrangement joins TRBV7-6 to TRBJ2-5; TRBD1 might be the D (5 bases). This CDR3 is built from 13 residues. V was trimmed by 5 bases and J by 5 bases, leaving 12 bases between them. Germline values: CDR1 SGHVS, CDR2 FNYEAQ. The chain's CDR3 is CASSARVLETQYF. CDR3 coding DNA: TGTGCCAGCAGCGCCAGGGTTCTTGAGACCCAGTACTTC.